One and the same sample provided the 8 T cell receptor beta chains below, sequenced in a study of blood T cell repertoires in COVID-19. TCRdb's copy holds only in-frame clones and misses some; the assay was immunoSEQ multiplex PCR. The profile shows under 200,000 clones, around 80% of them singletons. The sample consisted of peripheral blood. The receptors were sampled from a woman between 65 and 79 years old with COVID-19, enrolled during active disease.

The V and J genes are TRBV10-3 and TRBJ2-7; D might be TRBD1 (6 bases). Germline V gene lookup returns CDR1 ENHRY and CDR2 SYGVKD. The CDR3 has 15 residues. Trimming removed 6 bases from V and 7 bases from J, with 22 bases in between. As DNA, the CDR3 is TGTGCCATCAGCGATTCACTGGACAGACTAACGGAGCAGTACTTC. It yields the protein CAISDSLDRLTEQYF.

The chain is built from TRBV19 and TRBJ2-7; the D gene is possibly TRBD1 (6 bases). The CDR3 is 14 residues long. Germline lookup yields CDR1 LNHDA and CDR2 SQIVND (reference sequence). V shed 4 bases and J shed 1 base, with 11 bases lying between them. The CDR3 spells CASSTPDSSYEQYF. For the CDR3, the DNA is TGTGCCAGTAGTACCCCGGACAGTTCCTACGAGCAGTACTTC.

The chain employs TRBV5-1 and TRBJ1-1; D is uncertain. Trimming took off 0 bases at V and 0 bases at J, with 9 bases between the two ends. CDR3 size: 15 residues. Germline-derived CDR1 and CDR2 are SGHRS and YFSETQ. The CDR3 DNA follows: TGCGCCAGCAGCTTGGGTGGGGAGATGAACACTGAAGCTTTCTTT. Encoded protein: CASSLGGEMNTEAFF.

The V gene is TRBV28, the J gene TRBJ1-6; 7 positions match TRBD1. This CDR3 spans 15 amino acids. The V gene's germline CDR1 is MDHEN and CDR2 SYDVKM. Trimming removed 7 bases from V and 7 bases from J; junction bases left unmatched: 10. CDR3 DNA: TGTGCCAGCACCCCCGGGTCGACAGGGAATTCACCCCTCCACTTT. Translation gives CASTPGSTGNSPLHF.

The sample holds a few counts of this clone. V is TRBV30 and J is TRBJ1-5; maybe TRBD1 (6 bases). Looked up from germline, CDR1 is GTSNPN and CDR2 is SVGIG (reference sequence). With 3 bases removed from V and 7 bases from J, the gap between germline ends came to 10 bases. The CDR3 sequence is 12 residues long. CDR3 nucleotides: TGTGCCTGGAGGCAACAGGGCCAGCCCCAGCATTTT. Protein sequence: CAWRQQGQPQHF.

V is TRBV28 and J is TRBJ2-5; unclear D gene. This CDR3 comprises 16 residues. The V gene lost 4 bases and the J gene lost 4 bases, with 19 bases spanning the gap. Germline V gene data show CDR1 as MDHEN and CDR2 as SYDVKM. The chain's CDR3 is CASSSPSPGKRETQYF. In nucleotides, the CDR3 is TGTGCCAGCAGTTCACCCTCTCCCGGCAAGCGAGAGACCCAGTACTTC.

This clone was observed once. The J gene is TRBJ2-7, the V gene TRBV11-2; TRBD1 matches 7 bases. The CDR3 is 13 residues long. CDR1 is SGHAT and CDR2 is FQNNGV in the germline V gene. J was trimmed by 5 bases and V by 5 bases; bases with no gene match: 6. The CDR3 DNA is TGTGCCAGCAGCCACCACGACAGGGACGAGCAGTACGTC. Encoded protein: CASSHHDRDEQYV.

The chain recombines TRBV6-1 with TRBJ1-5; 11 bases map to TRBD1. This CDR3 is 16 amino acids long. Germline trimming cut 2 bases from V and 7 bases from J; bases unmatched to any gene: 7. CDR1 is MNHNS, CDR2 SASEGT, per germline. The CDR3, as DNA: TGTGCCAGCAGTGAATTTAAGGGGACAGGGGGGCAGCCCCAGCATTTT. Its protein is CASSEFKGTGGQPQHF.